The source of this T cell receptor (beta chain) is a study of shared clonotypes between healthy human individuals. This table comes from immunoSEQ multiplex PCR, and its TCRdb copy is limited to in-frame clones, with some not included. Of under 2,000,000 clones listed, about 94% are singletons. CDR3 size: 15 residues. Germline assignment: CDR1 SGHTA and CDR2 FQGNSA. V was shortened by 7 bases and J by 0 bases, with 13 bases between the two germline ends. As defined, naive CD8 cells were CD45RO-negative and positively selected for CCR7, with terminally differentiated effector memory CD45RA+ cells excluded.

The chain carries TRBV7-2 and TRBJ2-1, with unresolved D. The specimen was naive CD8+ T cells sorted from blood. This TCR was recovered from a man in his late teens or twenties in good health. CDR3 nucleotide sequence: TGTGCCAGCAATTTCGGGCCGAGCTCCTACAATGAGCAGTTCTTC. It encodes CASNFGPSSYNEQFF.